The T cell receptor beta chain under discussion was sequenced for a study of blood T cell repertoires in COVID-19. Across the whole study: COVID-19 samples from acute and convalescent phases originated in the United States, Italy and Spain. Sample material is recorded as cDNA or gDNA derived from T cells, B-cell-depleted T cells, or PBMCs.

Germline V lookup: CDR1 SGHAT, CDR2 FQNNGV. With 3 bases clipped from V and 5 bases from J, the junction kept 6 bases outside the gene matches. The CDR3 is made up of 14 amino acids. Original processing methods: Cell counts per sample came from amplifying reference gene primers. Using immunoSEQ multiplex PCR, the repertoire was profiled, and TCRdb retains in-frame clones only, with some absent. From that table come the V and J calls and clone size; the DNA was used to work out D and trimming. The repertoire includes some 190,000 clones, approximately 82% of them detected once, and roughly a tenth sits in the top ten.

Sample: peripheral blood. This TCR came from a woman over 75 with active or convalescent COVID-19. The gene calls are TRBV11-2 and TRBJ2-5; 7 positions agree with TRBD1. The CDR3: CASSLGQRYETQYF. Written as DNA, the CDR3 is TGTGCCAGCAGCTTGGGACAGAGGTACGAGACCCAGTACTTC.